The rows below give T cell receptor beta chains drawn from one sample of a study of CD8 T cells in ankylosing spondylitis. TCRdb called the 5' RACE reads again in MiXCR, with one record for every CDR3 protein. The sample includes roughly 700,000 distinct CDR3 sequences, around 17% of them seen just once. Sequenced input: blood, either unsorted or a sorted T cell fraction (not recorded which). The receptors originated from a male donor with ankylosing spondylitis. Both conserved end residues are trimmed from each CDR3. Each record gives: CDR3 length, V gene, CDR3 protein.

cdr3_length: 11; v_call: TRBV2; cdr3_aa: ASSEDGGRPQH
cdr3_length: 12; v_call: TRBV29-1; cdr3_aa: SVEGQYANYGYT
cdr3_length: 13; v_call: TRBV7-2; cdr3_aa: ASSLTQGREQPQH
cdr3_length: 12; v_call: TRBV5-1; cdr3_aa: ASRWTSGTDTQY
cdr3_length: 13; v_call: TRBV4-1; cdr3_aa: ASSLTGALNEKLF
cdr3_length: 12; v_call: TRBV6-1; cdr3_aa: ASAFGGLNTEAF
cdr3_length: 17; v_call: TRBV6-1; cdr3_aa: ASSLQRGHSGQRYNEQF
cdr3_length: 13; v_call: TRBV5-1; cdr3_aa: ASSFETGKMYEQY
cdr3_length: 17; v_call: TRBV27; cdr3_aa: ASTRRINIAGGLYNEQF
cdr3_length: 10; v_call: TRBV2; cdr3_aa: ASRELQETQY
cdr3_length: 11; v_call: TRBV20-1; cdr3_aa: SASKTGNYEQY
cdr3_length: 11; v_call: TRBV12-3/TRBV12-4; cdr3_aa: ASTEGSEETQY
cdr3_length: 13; v_call: TRBV28; cdr3_aa: ASSSMRGGVETQY
cdr3_length: 13; v_call: TRBV6-5; cdr3_aa: ASSYSYRMNYGYT
cdr3_length: 13; v_call: TRBV27; cdr3_aa: ASSSWGGADTEAF
cdr3_length: 11; v_call: TRBV6-6; cdr3_aa: ASSYSNNNEQF
cdr3_length: 14; v_call: TRBV20-1; cdr3_aa: SAYKWTRSEADTQY
cdr3_length: 14; v_call: TRBV12-3/TRBV12-4; cdr3_aa: ASSADTGMPHNEQF
cdr3_length: 11; v_call: TRBV29-1; cdr3_aa: SKLGGSTDTQY
cdr3_length: 11; v_call: TRBV20-1; cdr3_aa: SATPGGVDEQY
cdr3_length: 12; v_call: TRBV6-1; cdr3_aa: ASTTRGGTYEQY
cdr3_length: 12; v_call: TRBV9; cdr3_aa: ASSAGQGSDTQY
cdr3_length: 13; v_call: TRBV25-1; cdr3_aa: ASSELTAGKEKLF
cdr3_length: 14; v_call: TRBV9; cdr3_aa: ASSGSLRGLKDEQF
cdr3_length: 13; v_call: TRBV5-4; cdr3_aa: ASTSGLAAYNEQF
cdr3_length: 13; v_call: TRBV5-1; cdr3_aa: ASSWGTSGINEQF
cdr3_length: 13; v_call: TRBV19; cdr3_aa: ASSMPGGSNQPQH
cdr3_length: 14; v_call: TRBV6-5; cdr3_aa: ASSYTLSPSTDTQY
cdr3_length: 16; v_call: TRBV5-6; cdr3_aa: ASSFWPGLAGRSYEQY
cdr3_length: 14; v_call: TRBV5-1; cdr3_aa: ASSHPLDRVTDTQY
cdr3_length: 12; v_call: TRBV11-3; cdr3_aa: ASSRGDRYQPQH
cdr3_length: 15; v_call: TRBV4-2; cdr3_aa: ASSKAAGTSGTDTQY
cdr3_length: 13; v_call: TRBV5-1; cdr3_aa: ASSFRSEAPTEAF
cdr3_length: 11; v_call: TRBV2; cdr3_aa: ASSEAFGYGYT
cdr3_length: 13; v_call: TRBV2; cdr3_aa: ASSGGGQAVYGYT
cdr3_length: 12; v_call: TRBV12-3/TRBV12-4; cdr3_aa: ASSFLTPEETQY
cdr3_length: 14; v_call: TRBV7-2; cdr3_aa: ASSPIAGGVTGELF
cdr3_length: 13; v_call: TRBV27; cdr3_aa: ASTPTLGFTDTQY
cdr3_length: 13; v_call: TRBV20-1; cdr3_aa: SAHRLAGIQETQY
cdr3_length: 17; v_call: TRBV12-3/TRBV12-4; cdr3_aa: ASIDRDRALAGPYNEQF
cdr3_length: 12; v_call: TRBV7-9; cdr3_aa: ASSLVDPHYGYT
cdr3_length: 14; v_call: TRBV5-1; cdr3_aa: ASSSTSGRAFNEQF
cdr3_length: 12; v_call: TRBV20-1; cdr3_aa: SAREPGWDTEAF
cdr3_length: 13; v_call: TRBV9; cdr3_aa: ASSMGQGADSPLH
cdr3_length: 12; v_call: TRBV28; cdr3_aa: ASSFRPPQDTQY
cdr3_length: 13; v_call: TRBV5-1; cdr3_aa: ASSSTGVADEKLF
cdr3_length: 15; v_call: TRBV7-9; cdr3_aa: ASSLDVKQGAQETQY
cdr3_length: 10; v_call: TRBV6-1; cdr3_aa: ASSAARYEQY
cdr3_length: 14; v_call: TRBV7-9; cdr3_aa: ASSLGLGQTNNEQF
cdr3_length: 12; v_call: TRBV7-2; cdr3_aa: ASSLSSWGETQY
cdr3_length: 11; v_call: TRBV2; cdr3_aa: ASSAGISQPQH
cdr3_length: 10; v_call: TRBV11-2; cdr3_aa: ASSHQAQPQH
cdr3_length: 12; v_call: TRBV20-1; cdr3_aa: SARDGGPEETQY
cdr3_length: 13; v_call: TRBV4-1; cdr3_aa: ASSPTGRTYNEQF
cdr3_length: 12; v_call: TRBV28; cdr3_aa: ASSLGQPRQPQH